The sequence of this T cell receptor beta chain was determined in a study of T cell responses to AZD1222 COVID-19 vaccine. Regarding the study as a whole: Clonal diversity may have been underestimated, and the donors were mostly white British, with more females than males. Recipients of two AZD1222 doses showed rising Spike-specific TCR breadth and depth. At baseline, just 5 or 6 AZD1222 recipients tested seropositive.

As to this clone: Its antigen is as yet unknown.

Per germline, CDR1 SGHNT and CDR2 YYREEE (reference sequence). This CDR3 spans 20 amino acids. The V gene lost 6 bases and the J gene lost 3 bases, with 34 bases spanning the gap. This table comes from immunoSEQ multiplex PCR, and its TCRdb copy is limited to in-frame clones, with some not included. The data show 99,000 or so clones, with more than 75% seen just once and 2.5% to 4% held by the top ten. This TCR was recovered from an adult who received the MenACWY meningococcal vaccine as a control. The source material was peripheral blood, sampled 28 days after the second dose of the MenACWY control vaccine. The J gene is TRBJ2-7, the V gene TRBV5-4; D is perhaps TRBD1 (6 bases). CDR3 protein: CASTCPLRGSGEGAGYEQYF. CDR3 DNA: TGTGCCAGCACCTGTCCGTTGAGGGGGTCAGGTGAAGGGGCCGGCTACGAGCAGTACTTC.